Each of the 24 T cell receptor beta chains below was sequenced from the same sample in a study of neurological immune-mediated disorders. MiXCR, applied by TCRdb to the 5' RACE reads, yields one record per CDR3 protein. Found here are around 46,000 distinct CDR3 sequences, around 4.5% of them singletons; the top ten hold around 5%. Sequences were obtained from PBMCs. These receptors were taken from a woman aged 55-70 years with multiple sclerosis.

This clonotype was observed at least ten times. The chain couples TRBV12-3 or TRBV12-4 to TRBJ1-1; no definite D call. V was trimmed by 1 base and J by 2 bases, leaving 2 bases between them. The CDR3 extends over 12 amino acids. The CDR3 region has the DNA TGTGCCAGCAGTTTAGGCAACACTGAAGCTTTCTTT. It yields the protein CASSLGNTEAFF.

This clonotype was counted many times. This sequence joins TRBV20-1 and TRBJ1-1; no clear D gene. Germline CDR1 is DFQATT and CDR2 is SNEGSKA (reference sequence). The length of the CDR3 is 12 residues. Between the trimmed V and J ends, which lost 6 bases and 3 bases, there was a span of 11 bases. The CDR3 bases are TGCAGTGCGAGCCCCCGGGACACTGAAGCTTTCTTT. Translated, it gives CSASPRDTEAFF.

In its sample, this clonotype was seen many times. V gene TRBV15 combines with J gene TRBJ2-1; 10 nucleotides match TRBD2. Trimming took 2 bases from V and 10 from J; bases not matched to a gene: 5. This CDR3 is built from 14 residues. From germline, CDR1 is LNHNV and CDR2 YYDKDF (reference sequence). The CDR3 reads CATSRLAGEGEQFF. The CDR3 DNA reads TGTGCCACCAGCAGACTAGCGGGAGAAGGGGAGCAGTTCTTC. Full variable domain (rest looked up from reference TRBV15 and TRBJ2-1): DAMVIQNPRYQVTQFGKPVTLSCSQTLNHNVMYWYQQKSSQAPKLLFHYYDKDFNNEADTPDNFQSRRPNTSFCFLDIRSPGLGDTAMYLCATSRLAGEGEQFFGPGTRLTVL.

By share, this clonotype counts as medium-sized. The rearrangement joins TRBV29-1 to TRBJ1-1; D remains ambiguous. The CDR3 consists of 10 residues. Trimming cost V 7 bases and J 11 bases, with 14 bases left between them. CDR1 and CDR2 (germline): SQVTM, ANQGSEA. CDR3 region: CSAASGGAFF. The DNA for the CDR3 is TGCAGCGCAGCTTCAGGTGGGGCTTTCTTT.

This clonotype was observed a few times. The rearrangement uses TRBV6-2 or TRBV6-3 and TRBJ2-5; 9 bases agree with TRBD1. This CDR3 is 13 amino acids long. The J segment lost 10 bases and the V segment lost 2 bases, leaving 5 bases of the junction unmatched. From germline, CDR1 is MNHEY and CDR2 SVGEGT. The CDR3 DNA follows: TGTGCCAGCAGTTACCCAGACAGGGGGGACCAGTACTTC. This sequence encodes CASSYPDRGDQYF.

This clonotype showed up many times. The rearrangement uses TRBV4-1 and TRBJ2-7; no reliable D call. V was pared by 0 bases and J by 4 bases, with 7 bases between. There are 13 residues in the CDR3. Germline V gives CDR1 MGHRA, CDR2 YSYEKL. The CDR3 DNA follows: TGCGCCAGCAGCCAAGAAGCTTCTTACGAGCAGTACGTC. Its protein product is CASSQEASYEQYV.

This clonotype was detected a few times. This chain uses TRBV7-2 with TRBJ2-5; D gene uncertain. This CDR3 region has 15 residues. Germline lookup yields CDR1 SGHTA and CDR2 FQGNSA. Deletions cut 0 bases from V and 2 bases from J, with 10 bases between. CDR3 bases: TGTGCCAGCAGCTTAGCGACCACCAGGCAAGAGACCCAGTACTTC. Protein sequence: CASSLATTRQETQYF.

This clonotype was recorded many times. The rearrangement uses TRBV4-1 and TRBJ1-2; the match to TRBD1 covers 7 bases. Per germline, CDR1 MGHRA and CDR2 YSYEKL. The junction had 5 bases not matched to a gene; V was cut back by 0 bases and J by 1 base. This CDR3 spans 16 amino acids. The CDR3 is CASSQEAGGNNYGYTF. The CDR3 coding sequence is TGCGCCAGCAGCCAAGAGGCAGGGGGAAATAACTATGGCTACACCTTC.

This clonotype was counted many times. The rearrangement uses TRBV12-3 or TRBV12-4 and TRBJ2-7, with D maybe TRBD1 (5 bases). CDR3 length: 12 residues. Deletions cut 6 bases from V and 3 bases from J, with 9 bases between. CDR3 coding DNA: TGTGCCAGCAGCCGAGACAGCTACGAGCAGTACTTC. Encoded protein: CASSRDSYEQYF.

This clonotype was counted many times. The V gene is TRBV29-1, the J gene TRBJ1-1, with TRBD1 identical over 7 bases. The J segment lost 5 bases and the V segment lost 6 bases, leaving 12 bases of the junction unmatched. The CDR3 runs 14 residues. Germline CDR1 SQVTM, CDR2 ANQGSEA. The CDR3 nucleotides read TGCAGCGTAATCATGCAGGGGGTAGATACTGAAGCTTTCTTT. Amino acids: CSVIMQGVDTEAFF.

This clonotype was counted between two and nine times. The rearrangement uses TRBV20-1 and TRBJ2-1; TRBD2 aligns across 14 bases. This CDR3 comprises 16 residues. J lost 7 bases, V lost 6 bases, and 11 bases had no gene match. CDR1 DFQATT and CDR2 SNEGSKA come from the germline V gene (reference sequence). The CDR3 DNA sequence: TGCAGTGCCACCGGATCTGGGACTAGCGGGAGTAATGAGCAGTTCTTC. Protein: CSATGSGTSGSNEQFF.

The chain carries TRBV6-1 and TRBJ2-1; no clear D gene. Trimming took 8 bases from V and 2 from J, leaving 7 bases between them. From germline, CDR1 is MNHNS and CDR2 SASEGT. The CDR3 sequence is 12 residues long. The CDR3 nucleotides are TGTGCCAGCCACAGAACCTACAATGAGCAGTTCTTC. Residues: CASHRTYNEQFF.

This clonotype was seen many times. V is TRBV10-3 and J is TRBJ1-5; TRBD1 might be the D (6 bases). Trimming removed 10 bases at V and 5 bases at J, with 15 bases between. This CDR3 is 13 amino acids long. Germline loops: CDR1 ENHRY, CDR2 SYGVKD. As DNA, the CDR3 is TGTGCCACCGAACAGGGTGCAGATCAGCCCCAGCATTTT. This gives the protein CATEQGADQPQHF.

The chain employs TRBV6-2 or TRBV6-3 and TRBJ2-1; possible D gene TRBD2, 7 bases. This CDR3 has 19 amino acids. Germline values: CDR1 MNHEY, CDR2 SVGEGT. V lost 2 bases and J lost 2, with 22 bases in between. Written as DNA, the CDR3 is TGTGCCAGCAGTTACGGGGGAAGGACAGCGGGGTGGCCCTACAATGAGCAGTTCTTC. Protein: CASSYGGRTAGWPYNEQFF.

The chain combines TRBV5-1 with TRBJ2-2, with 14 bases fitting TRBD2. V was clipped by 2 bases and J by 6 bases; unmatched bases: 3. CDR1 is SGHRS, CDR2 YFSETQ, per germline. This CDR3 has 16 amino acids. The CDR3 sequence: CASSFGLAGGAGELFF. The CDR3 bases are TGCGCCAGCAGCTTCGGACTAGCGGGAGGTGCCGGGGAGCTGTTTTTT.

This clonotype was detected ten times or more. The gene calls are TRBV4-1 and TRBJ2-7; tentatively, D is TRBD2 (7 bases). The CDR3 is 16 residues long. The V and J ends lost 1 base and 7 bases respectively, with 20 bases between them. Germline CDR1 reads MGHRA; CDR2 reads YSYEKL. Here the CDR3 reads CASSQGGGRVTWEQYF. The CDR3 DNA follows: TGCGCCAGCAGCCAAGGGGGGGGCAGAGTGACGTGGGAGCAGTACTTC.

This chain links TRBV28 with TRBJ2-7; D might be TRBD1 (6 bases). Germline V CDR1 and CDR2: MDHEN, SYDVKM. CDR3 length: 15 residues. Trimming pared 1 base from V and 0 bases from J, leaving 10 bases between. DNA of the CDR3: TGTGCCAGCAGTTTATCAGGGGCTCGCTCCTACGAGCAGTACTTC. This translates into CASSLSGARSYEQYF.

This chain uses TRBV6-1 with TRBJ1-2; D gene ambiguous. The V and J ends lost 3 bases and 4 bases respectively, with 15 bases between them. CDR3 length equals 15 residues. Germline CDR1 MNHNS, CDR2 SASEGT. This chain's CDR3 is CASSEQDGLFYGYTF. As DNA, the CDR3 is TGTGCCAGCAGTGAGCAGGACGGCCTATTCTATGGCTACACCTTC.

This clonotype was counted many times. V is TRBV20-1 and J is TRBJ1-1, with TRBD1 as a possible D gene (6 bases). Germline CDR1 and CDR2: DFQATT and SNEGSKA (reference sequence). The CDR3 is 15 residues long. Trimming left V 1 base short and J 3 bases short, with 15 bases between. In DNA, the CDR3 is TGCAGTGCTAGAGCCTCAACGGCAGGGGACACTGAAGCTTTCTTT. It encodes CSARASTAGDTEAFF.

Ten or more counts support this clonotype. The rearrangement joins TRBV3-1 to TRBJ1-1, with TRBD1 identical over 9 bases. Germline lookup yields CDR1 LGHDT and CDR2 YNNKEL (reference sequence). CDR3 length: 17 residues. Trimming at V came to 4 bases and at J to 1 base, leaving 10 bases not matched to a gene. CDR3 bases: TGTGCCAGCAGCCCCCCTAGGACAGGGGCACCGAACACTGAAGCTTTCTTT. It yields the protein CASSPPRTGAPNTEAFF.

This clonotype was found many times. The chain uses TRBV28 and TRBJ2-1; tentatively, D is TRBD1 (6 bases). The V end was cut by 1 base, the J end by 9 bases, with 13 bases between. Germline V gene data show CDR1 as MDHEN and CDR2 as SYDVKM. CDR3 length: 14 residues. The DNA of the CDR3 is TGTGCCAGCAGTTTATCGGGGCTAGGGGGTGAGCAGTTCTTC. It yields the protein CASSLSGLGGEQFF.

This clonotype appeared many times. The chain couples TRBV29-1 to TRBJ1-2; D might be TRBD1 (6 bases). In germline, CDR1 is SQVTM, CDR2 ANQGSEA. The V end was cut by 4 bases, the J end by 5 bases, with 14 bases between. The CDR3 is 13 residues long. DNA for the CDR3: TGCAGCGTTGGTCTGGGGGCAGGATATGGCTACACCTTC. As protein: CSVGLGAGYGYTF. Full variable domain (rest looked up from reference TRBV29-1 and TRBJ1-2): SAVISQKPSRDICQRGTSLTIQCQVDSQVTMMFWYRQQPGQSLTLIATANQGSEATYESGFVIDKFPISRPNLTFSTLTVSNMSPEDSSIYLCSVGLGAGYGYTFGSGTRLTVV.

In its sample, this clonotype was seen many times. This chain connects TRBV7-9 to TRBJ2-5; TRBD1 matches 9 bases. This CDR3 has 16 residues. Germline CDR1 reads SEHNR; CDR2 reads FQNEAQ (reference sequence). V trimming: 4 bases; J trimming: 5 bases; junction bases outside the gene matches: 11. CDR3 DNA sequence: TGTGCCAGCAGCTCCACCGGACAGGGGTTCCGGGAGACCCAGTACTTC. This encodes CASSSTGQGFRETQYF.

This clonotype was recorded many times. The rearrangement uses TRBV10-3 and TRBJ2-2; TRBD1 matches 8 bases. The V gene end was trimmed by 9 bases and the J gene end by 0 bases; junction bases not matched to a gene: 3. The CDR3 consists of 14 residues. Germline CDR1 ENHRY, CDR2 SYGVKD. CDR3: CAIRTGTNTGELFF. CDR3 nucleotide sequence: TGTGCCATTAGGACAGGGACGAACACCGGGGAGCTGTTTTTT.